Below, 5 T cell receptor beta chains from the same sample are listed, as sequenced in a study of blood T cell repertoires in COVID-19. The table came from immunoSEQ multiplex PCR; TCRdb's copy has only in-frame clones and leaves some out. The sample gives around 70,000 clones, around 70% of which show up once; 20% to 25% is in the top ten. Sequencing used peripheral blood. The receptors stem from a man aged 65-85 years with acute or convalescent COVID-19.

The rearrangement uses TRBV11-2 and TRBJ1-1, with D possibly matching TRBD1 (6 bases). Germline CDR1 SGHAT, CDR2 FQNNGV. This CDR3 comprises 15 residues. Trimming removed 6 bases at V and 5 bases at J, with 19 bases between. This chain's CDR3 is CASRGGAPLGTEAFF. In nucleotides, the CDR3 is TGTGCCAGCAGGGGGGGGGCCCCCCTCGGAACTGAAGCTTTCTTT.

The rearrangement joins TRBV10-3 to TRBJ2-1; TRBD2 matches at 7 bases. The V gene's germline CDR1 is ENHRY and CDR2 SYGVKD. The CDR3 is 15 residues long. V shed 7 bases, J shed 8 bases, and the junction held 14 bases outside the gene matches. This CDR3 reads CAITKTSSFGDEQFF. In DNA form, the CDR3 reads TGTGCCATCACGAAGACTAGCTCATTCGGGGATGAGCAGTTCTTC.

This chain connects TRBV20-1 to TRBJ2-6; 9 bases agree with TRBD1. Germline CDR1 DFQATT, CDR2 SNEGSKA (reference sequence). CDR3 length equals 15 residues. The V gene end was trimmed by 6 bases and the J gene end by 2 bases; junction bases not matched to a gene: 5. The CDR3 sequence: CSASGQGTGANVLTF. CDR3 DNA sequence: TGCAGTGCCAGTGGACAGGGGACTGGGGCCAACGTCCTGACTTTC.

The chain has TRBV7-8 and TRBJ2-2, with TRBD2 as a possible D gene (6 bases). The V gene's germline CDR1 is SGHVS and CDR2 FQNEAQ. V was shortened by 4 bases and J by 5 bases, with 8 bases between the two germline ends. This CDR3 comprises 13 residues. DNA of the CDR3: TGTGCCAGCAGCTCGGAGGGTACCGGGGAGCTGTTTTTT. Encoded protein: CASSSEGTGELFF.

The chain joins TRBV28 to TRBJ2-7, with TRBD2 matching 8 bases. Germline V gives CDR1 MDHEN, CDR2 SYDVKM. Losses at the gene ends were 3 bases for V and 6 bases for J; bases not matched to a gene: 7. CDR3 length: 14 residues. The CDR3 is CASSFVSGIAEQYF. The CDR3 DNA is TGTGCCAGCAGTTTTGTTAGCGGGATTGCCGAGCAGTACTTC. Together with reference TRBV28 and TRBJ2-7, the CDR3 gives the full variable domain: DVKVTQSSRYLVKRTGEKVFLECVQDMDHENMFWYRQDPGLGLRLIYFSYDVKMKEKGDIPEGYSVSREKKERFSLILESASTNQTSMYLCASSFVSGIAEQYFGPGTRLTVT.